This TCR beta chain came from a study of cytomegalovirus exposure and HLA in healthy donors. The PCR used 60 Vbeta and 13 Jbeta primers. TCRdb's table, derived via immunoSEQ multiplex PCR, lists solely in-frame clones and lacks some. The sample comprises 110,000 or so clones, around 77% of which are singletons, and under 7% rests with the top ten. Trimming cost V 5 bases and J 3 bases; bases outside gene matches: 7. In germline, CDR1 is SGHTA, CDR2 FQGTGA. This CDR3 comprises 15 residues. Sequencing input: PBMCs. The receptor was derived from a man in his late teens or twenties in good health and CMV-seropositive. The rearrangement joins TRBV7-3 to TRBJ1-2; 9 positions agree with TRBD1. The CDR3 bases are TGTGCCAGCAGCCAGGACAGGGGATCTGACTATGGCTACACCTTC. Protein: CASSQDRGSDYGYTF. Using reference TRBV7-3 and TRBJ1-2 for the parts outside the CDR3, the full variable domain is GAGVSQTPSNKVTEKGKYVELRCDPISGHTALYWYRQSLGQGPEFLIYFQGTGAADDSGLPNDRFFAVRPEGSVSTLKIQRTERGDSAVYLCASSQDRGSDYGYTFGSGTRLTVV.